This TCR beta chain was profiled in a study of T cell responses to AZD1222 COVID-19 vaccine. On this clone itself: Its antigen is unknown.

The repertoire was sequenced with immunoSEQ multiplex PCR; TCRdb's copy has only in-frame clones and lacks some. The sample contains roughly 190,000 clones, 91% of which appear only once. Whole-study findings and limits: After two AZD1222 doses, spike-specific TCR breadth and depth rose versus day 0. Repertoires in all cases were sampled only once the peak T cell response had passed.

Germline V lookup: CDR1 SGHNT, CDR2 YENEEA. V lost 3 bases and J 3 bases, leaving 11 bases between the germline ends. The CDR3 extends over 14 amino acids. Second-dose intervals near 4 or 12 weeks were combined. The sample consisted of peripheral blood, taken 28 days after the second AZD1222 dose. The origin of this receptor is an adult who received the AZD1222 COVID-19 vaccine. The V and J genes are TRBV11-3 and TRBJ1-1; tentatively, D is TRBD1 (5 bases). CDR3: CASSFRGEDTEAFF. CDR3 DNA sequence: TGTGCCAGCAGCTTCCGAGGGGAGGACACTGAAGCTTTCTTT.